The entry that follows covers one TCR beta chain sequence. The record originates from a study of CD8 T cells in Susac syndrome. This CDR3 comprises 14 residues. V lost 6 bases and J 4 bases, leaving 16 bases between the germline ends. Germline V gene lookup returns CDR1 DFQATT and CDR2 SNEGSKA (reference sequence). Relapsing-remitting disease, either stable or active, was present in the treatment-naive patients who were the multiple sclerosis controls. RNA totalling roughly 0.45 to 1 ug underwent reverse transcription with random hexamers. Amplification of TCR beta CDR3 was carried out by immunoSEQ multiplex PCR, which covered 54 Vbeta and 13 Jbeta segments. TCRdb redid the calling of the immunoSEQ multiplex PCR reads with MiXCR, one entry per CDR3 protein. In the table there are 150,000 to 160,000 distinct CDR3 sequences, around 95% of which are singletons.

The rearrangement uses TRBV20-1 and TRBJ2-1, with D tentatively TRBD2 (6 bases). Material: CD8+ T cells from PBMCs. The origin of this receptor is a human donor with multiple sclerosis. DNA of the CDR3: TGCAGTGCCCACCGGGACTCCCCTTACAATGAGCAGTTCTTC. Residues: CSAHRDSPYNEQFF.